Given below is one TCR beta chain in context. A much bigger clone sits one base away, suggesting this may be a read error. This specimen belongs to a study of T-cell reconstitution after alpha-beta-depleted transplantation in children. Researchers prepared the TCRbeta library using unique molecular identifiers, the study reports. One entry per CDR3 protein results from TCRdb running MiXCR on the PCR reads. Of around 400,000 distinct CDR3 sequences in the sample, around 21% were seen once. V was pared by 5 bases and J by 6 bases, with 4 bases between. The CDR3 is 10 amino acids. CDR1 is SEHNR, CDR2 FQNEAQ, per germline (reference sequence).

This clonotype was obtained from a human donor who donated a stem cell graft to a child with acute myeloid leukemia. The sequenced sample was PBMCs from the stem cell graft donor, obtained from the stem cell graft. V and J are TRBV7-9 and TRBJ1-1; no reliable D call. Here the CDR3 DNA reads TGTGCCAGCAGCGGCCCTGAAGCTTTCTTT. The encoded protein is CASSGPEAFF.